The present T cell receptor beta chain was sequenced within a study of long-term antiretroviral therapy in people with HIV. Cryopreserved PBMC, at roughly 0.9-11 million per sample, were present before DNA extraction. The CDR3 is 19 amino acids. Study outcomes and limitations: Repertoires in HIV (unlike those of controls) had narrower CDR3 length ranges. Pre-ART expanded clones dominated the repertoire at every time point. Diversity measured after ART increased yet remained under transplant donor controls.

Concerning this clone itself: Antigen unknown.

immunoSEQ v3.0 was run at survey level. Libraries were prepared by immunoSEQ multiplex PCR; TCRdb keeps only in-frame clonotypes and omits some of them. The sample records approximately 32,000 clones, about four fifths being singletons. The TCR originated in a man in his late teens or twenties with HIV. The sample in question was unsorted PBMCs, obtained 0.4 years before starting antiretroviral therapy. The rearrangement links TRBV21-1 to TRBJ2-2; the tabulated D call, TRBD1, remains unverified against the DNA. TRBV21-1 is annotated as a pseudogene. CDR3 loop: CASSNKGTGGDRDTGELFF. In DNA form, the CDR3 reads TGTGCCAGCAGCAATAAAGGGACAGGGGGCGATCGGGACACCGGGGAGCTGTTTTTT.